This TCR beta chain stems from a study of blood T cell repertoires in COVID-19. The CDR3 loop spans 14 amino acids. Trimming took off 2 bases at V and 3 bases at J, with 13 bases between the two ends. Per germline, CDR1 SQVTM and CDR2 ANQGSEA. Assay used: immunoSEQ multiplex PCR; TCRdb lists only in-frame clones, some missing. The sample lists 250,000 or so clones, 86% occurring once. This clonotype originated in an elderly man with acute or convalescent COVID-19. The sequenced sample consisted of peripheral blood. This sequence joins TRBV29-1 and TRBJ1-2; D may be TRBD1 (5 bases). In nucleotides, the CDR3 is TGCAGCGTTGAAAGGCTAGGGGTCTACTATGGCTACACCTTC. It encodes CSVERLGVYYGYTF.